This record concerns one T cell receptor (beta chain) sequence. This clonotype was counted at least ten times. This clone's antigen is unknown. Per-base qualities were not stored, and no clone one base away is much larger. Moderately to severely active disease, a Clinical Activity Score of at least 3, a NOSPECS grade of at least 4, and a duration under 3 months were present in ophthalmopathy patients. The study excluded patients with uncontrolled infections, other autoimmune diseases, pregnancy or lactation. Diagnoses relied on clinical symptoms, serum thyroxine and TRAb, thyroid ultrasound and orbital computed tomography. Ficoll-Paque density gradient centrifugation was used to isolate PBMCs from around 10 ml of fresh peripheral blood. Trizol reagent was used to extract total RNA, and RNA quality was then checked on an Agilent 2100 Bioanalyzer. CDR1 and CDR2, per the germline V gene, are MNHEY and SVGAGI. There are 17 amino acids in the CDR3, from cysteine to phenylalanine inclusive. Of the read, only the CDR3 DNA is kept; its 51 bases are in frame from base 1. The junction shows trimming of 8 bases on V and 4 bases on J, and the gene matches do not reach 20 bases of it.

The data were obtained in a study of T cells in Graves' hyperthyroidism and ophthalmopathy (dated by TCRdb to 2018 to 2020). About the investigation overall: Peripheral blood was collected at initial diagnosis, before any treatment. A discovery cohort of about a hundred patients, approximately 45 with Graves' ophthalmopathy and 57 with stable Graves' hyperthyroidism, was used to find distinguishing TCR V-J signatures. Prospective prediction of ophthalmopathy was tested in an independent validation cohort of fewer than 20 hyperthyroidism patients and 17 patients who later progressed to ophthalmopathy. The 75 to 100 discovery patients were divided at random into training and test sets in a 7:3 ratio. In about six Graves' hyperthyroidism patients, the study also compared T-cell repertoires from thyroid tissue with T-cell repertoires from blood. After sampling, hyperthyroidism patients received methimazole starting at 30 mg daily, and ophthalmopathy patients received high-dose intravenous methylprednisolone. According to the paper, TCR Vbeta CDR3 sequencing was carried out on some 130 peripheral blood samples, which came from approximately 41 ophthalmopathy, 75 to 80 hyperthyroidism and about 17 progressor patients. Study-level results and caveats: A model built on a 13 V-J signature distinguished ophthalmopathy from stable hyperthyroidism, reaching roughly 88% sensitivity and 81.08% specificity in cross-validation and 80%/75% in testing. In validation, the model predicted progression to ophthalmopathy a median of roughly 6.5 months before onset, with over 55% sensitivity and roughly 77% specificity. Most expanded thyroid clonotypes (frequency above 0.001) were also found in blood, which suggests that blood repertoires may mirror thyroid immune responses. No statistical method was used to set the sample size in advance, and investigators knew the group allocation.

TCR beta CDR3 regions were amplified from RNA transcripts. The first round of RT-PCR for the TCR CDR3 was performed with the HTBI primer set and the Qiagen OneStep RT-PCR kit. Libraries were constructed in a second round of multiplex PCR, after which size selection and purification were performed. Sequencing of the libraries was done on an Illumina HiSeq2000 using paired-end 100 bp reads. In the source study's methods: SOAPnuke was used to process the raw data, removing reads that contained adapters or uncalled bases, had a mean Phred below 15, or lacked an exact match to the constant primer or identifier. COPE v1.2.5 was used to merge high-quality paired reads, and clonotypes were defined as unique nucleotide sequences. Clonotypes were aligned to IMGT TRBV, TRBD and TRBJ reference segments using MiTCR v1.1. Only V-J combinations with frequency above 0.0001, covering about 99% of repertoires, were analysed. The TCS score was defined as F50 (clonal expansion) divided by E x V (chaos), with BLOSUM62-based TCRdist calculated between CDR3 peptides within each V-J. Welch's t-statistics and random forest reduced fewer than 600 V-J features to 13, which were used in a naive Bayes classifier (R e1071). Thyroid-blood repertoire similarity was quantified with the Morisita-Horn index. TCRdb passed the public sequencing reads through fastp at Q25 and MiXCR, retaining productive beta sequences. Rows are combined by CDR3 protein, so each entry shows the most common genes and DNA. The V and J calls and clone size are TCRdb's, not the authors'. The sample has under 70,000 distinct CDR3 sequences on record, roughly 50% of them singletons. 3% to 4% of the sample rests with the top ten.

Sequenced sample: blood. The chain is made from TRBV6-5 and TRBJ2-7; TRBD2 fits 7 bases in the junction. The TCR originated in a woman aged 55-70 years with Graves' ophthalmopathy. The nucleotide sequence reads TGTGCCAGCCGACTAAAGAGCGGGGAGATTGAGGTTTACGAGCAGTACTTC. The translation is CASRLKSGEIEVYEQYF.